Below, 26 T cell receptor beta chains from the same sample are listed, as sequenced in a study of cytotoxic CD8 clonotypes in ibrutinib-treated CLL (dated by TCRdb to the early 2020s). The sample's time point label, decoded: approximately eleven months on ibrutinib. The method behind the library was the immunoSEQ multiplex PCR assay. TCRdb re-hosts the immuneACCESS table, in-frame sequences only. Its copies lack some clones; in the studies checked, an unresolved V gene accounts for under half of them, and the cause for the rest is not known. Within this sample are about 140,000 clones, with around 93% of them counted one time only. The ten most abundant clones make up less than 14% of the sample. The sequencing here drew on PBMCs, taken after 12 months of ibrutinib treatment. All receptors come from a human donor with chronic lymphocytic leukemia.

V usage is TRBV27 and J usage is TRBJ2-5; 7 bases line up with TRBD2. Germline CDR1 and CDR2: MNHEY and SMNVEV (reference sequence). The CDR3 spans 15 residues. The ends lost 5 bases at V and 5 bases at J; junction bases unmatched: 11. For the CDR3, the DNA is TGTGCCAGCAGTCCAGGACTAGGAGGACGGGAGACCCAGTACTTC. Its protein is CASSPGLGGRETQYF.

A single count supports this clone. The genes are TRBV7-6 and TRBJ2-2; 12 bases map to TRBD2. Germline CDR1 and CDR2: SGHVS and FNYEAQ. V lost 4 bases, J lost 4 bases, and 7 bases stayed unmatched. This CDR3 comprises 17 residues. CDR3 sequence (DNA): TGTGCCAGCAGCTCTCCTGGACTAGCGGGATTCACCGGGGAGCTGTTTTTT. Its protein is CASSSPGLAGFTGELFF.

The genes are TRBV28 and TRBJ2-1, with 7 bases that match TRBD2. The CDR3 loop spans 16 amino acids. With 6 bases clipped from V and 5 bases from J, the junction kept 13 bases outside the gene matches. Germline V CDR1 and CDR2: MDHEN, SYDVKM. CDR3 in amino acids: CASRLRRGVGNNEQFF. The CDR3 nucleotides read TGTGCCAGCAGATTGCGTCGGGGGGTGGGGAACAATGAGCAGTTCTTC.

This chain connects TRBV5-1 to TRBJ2-7, with D perhaps given as TRBD1 or TRBD2 (5 bases each). Germline assignment: CDR1 SGHRS and CDR2 YFSETQ. The ends were cut back, 0 bases at V and 0 bases at J, with 10 bases in the middle. The length of the CDR3 is 15 residues. In nucleotides, the CDR3 is TGCGCCAGCAGCTTGGATCGGGGCAGCTCCTACGAGCAGTACTTC. Residues: CASSLDRGSSYEQYF.

The CDR3 DNA reads as TGTGCCAGCAGCCAATTGGACAGGCTTTTCGGGGAGCTGTTTTTT. It is translated as CASSQLDRLFGELFF. The chain recombines TRBV14 with TRBJ2-2; 7 bases match TRBD1. Trimming cost V 2 bases and J 7 bases; bases outside gene matches: 7. CDR3 size: 15 residues. Germline V gives CDR1 SGHDN, CDR2 FVKESK.

The gene calls are TRBV4-2 and TRBJ2-7; the D gene is possibly TRBD1 (5 bases). The CDR3 consists of 18 residues. Germline V gene data show CDR1 as LGHNA and CDR2 as YNFKEQ. Trimming pared 0 bases from V and 7 bases from J, leaving 25 bases between. In nucleotides, the CDR3 is TGTGCCAGCAGCCAAGAGGGTATGGTTGGGGCCTTCCAAAGGGAGCAGTACTTC. Amino acids: CASSQEGMVGAFQREQYF.

The V gene is TRBV29-1, the J gene TRBJ1-3, with D uncertain. CDR1 is SQVTM, CDR2 ANQGSEA, per germline. V dropped 4 bases and J dropped 4 bases, with 17 bases sitting between them. CDR3 size: 15 residues. For the CDR3, the DNA is TGCAGCGTTGGATATCTTTCGCTGGAAGGAAACACCATATATTTT. It is translated as CSVGYLSLEGNTIYF.

The V and J genes are TRBV19 and TRBJ1-5, with 9 bases matching TRBD1. Trimming took 5 bases from V and 5 from J; bases not matched to a gene: 4. The CDR3 consists of 14 residues. CDR1 is LNHDA, CDR2 SQIVND, per germline (reference sequence). CDR3 bases: TGTGCCAGTAGTCCTCGACAGGGGGATCAGCCCCAGCATTTT. It translates to CASSPRQGDQPQHF.

The V and J genes are TRBV19 and TRBJ2-2, with 8 nucleotides matching TRBD2. Germline V gene data show CDR1 as LNHDA and CDR2 as SQIVND (reference sequence). V shed 6 bases and J 1 base; nucleotides not matched to a gene: 4. This CDR3 region has 15 residues. The CDR3 region is CASRFAGGNTGELFF. DNA for the CDR3: TGTGCCAGTAGGTTTGCGGGAGGGAACACCGGGGAGCTGTTTTTT. Looking up the rest from reference TRBV19 and TRBJ2-2 gives the full variable domain: DGGITQSPKYLFRKEGQNVTLSCEQNLNHDAMYWYRQDPGQGLRLIYYSQIVNDFQKGDIAEGYSVSREKKESFPLTVTSAQKNPTAFYLCASRFAGGNTGELFFGEGSRLTVL.

Only a few counts were recorded for this clone. The chain recombines TRBV10-3 with TRBJ2-1; 10 bases agree with TRBD1. The CDR3 loop spans 15 amino acids. Germline V gives CDR1 ENHRY, CDR2 SYGVKD. Germline trimming cut 10 bases from V and 6 bases from J; bases unmatched to any gene: 12. This chain's CDR3 is CATALTGTGVNEQFF. CDR3 DNA: TGTGCCACGGCCCTTACCGGGACAGGGGTCAATGAGCAGTTCTTC.

V usage is TRBV6-5 and J usage is TRBJ2-7; 7 positions agree with TRBD2. CDR1 MNHEY and CDR2 SVGAGI come from the germline V gene. There are 14 residues in the CDR3. V lost 6 bases, J lost 2 bases, and 7 bases stayed unmatched. Here the CDR3 DNA reads TGTGCCAGCAGCCTACCGGGACTACCCTACGAGCAGTACTTC. It codes for CASSLPGLPYEQYF.

The chain combines TRBV19 with TRBJ1-5, with a weak D call TRBD1 (5 bases). V dropped 7 bases and J dropped 7 bases, with 20 bases sitting between them. Germline V gene sequence: CDR1 LNHDA, CDR2 SQIVND (reference sequence). The CDR3 sequence is 15 residues long. In nucleotides, the CDR3 is TGTGCCAGTATTGCGAGGGGACGCTGGCACCAGCCCCAGCATTTT. As protein: CASIARGRWHQPQHF.

The V gene is TRBV19, the J gene TRBJ2-3, with a possible D match to TRBD2 (5 bases). CDR3 length equals 15 residues. V was shortened by 7 bases and J by 0 bases, with 14 bases between the two germline ends. CDR1 and CDR2 (germline): LNHDA, SQIVND (reference sequence). CDR3 DNA: TGTGCCAGTAACATTGGGCCTAGCAGCACAGATACGCAGTATTTT. It yields the protein CASNIGPSSTDTQYF.

The chain links TRBV21-1 to TRBJ2-2; the DNA was not used to check the table's D call, TRBD1. TRBV21-1 is classified as a pseudogene. The CDR3 has 13 residues. The CDR3 loop reads CASRPDRGEELFF. CDR3 DNA sequence: TGTGCCAGCAGACCAGACAGGGGCGAGGAGCTGTTTTTT.

The chain recombines TRBV19 with TRBJ1-2, with TRBD1 matching over 8 bases. The germline V gene encodes CDR1 LNHDA and CDR2 SQIVND (reference sequence). This CDR3 is 15 amino acids long. The V segment lost 4 bases and the J segment 4 bases; nucleotides outside the gene matches: 8. CDR3 nucleotides: TGTGCCAGTAGTACCCAGGGGGCGCCTGGCTATGGCTACACCTTC. Amino acids: CASSTQGAPGYGYTF.

V usage is TRBV7-2 and J usage is TRBJ1-1; D uncertain. This CDR3 contains 14 residues. V dropped 5 bases and J dropped 0 bases, with 10 bases sitting between them. Germline V lookup: CDR1 SGHTA, CDR2 FQGNSA. CDR3 bases: TGTGCCAGCAGCCGAAGGATGGTGAACACTGAAGCTTTCTTT. This encodes CASSRRMVNTEAFF.

The CDR3 DNA reads as TGTGCCAGCACCGTCGGGACAGGAGATGAAAAACTGTTTTTT. Amino acids: CASTVGTGDEKLFF. The genes are TRBV28 and TRBJ1-4; 8 nucleotides agree with TRBD1. The ends lost 7 bases at V and 6 bases at J; junction bases unmatched: 7. The germline CDR1 and CDR2 sequences are MDHEN and SYDVKM. This CDR3 contains 14 residues.

With respect to this clone: The sample contains more than one DNA sequence encoding this CDR3. The genes are TRBV10-3 and TRBJ2-5; the D gene could be TRBD1 or TRBD2 (5 bases each). This CDR3 is 13 amino acids long. V was shortened by 7 bases and J by 1 base, with 10 bases between the two germline ends. Germline V gene data show CDR1 as ENHRY and CDR2 as SYGVKD. The chain's CDR3 is CAITPGAQETQYF. The CDR3 nucleotides are TGTGCCATCACCCCCGGGGCCCAAGAGACCCAGTACTTC.

V usage is TRBV28 and J usage is TRBJ2-1; 11 nucleotides agree with TRBD2. After removal of 5 bases from V and 9 bases from J, the junction contained 15 bases not matched to a gene. Germline V gene data show CDR1 as MDHEN and CDR2 as SYDVKM. CDR3 length equals 17 residues. CDR3 sequence reads: CASSTSSGLAALGEQFF. DNA for the CDR3: TGTGCCAGCAGTACATCCTCGGGACTAGCGGCTCTGGGTGAGCAGTTCTTC.

The rearrangement uses TRBV6-6 and TRBJ2-7; D remains unclear. CDR1 is MNHNY, CDR2 SVGAGI, per germline (reference sequence). The V end was cut by 5 bases, the J end by 4 bases, with 15 bases between. This CDR3 contains 14 residues. The CDR3 DNA reads TGTGCCAGCAGTCCGACACGGACGGCATACGAGCAGTACTTC. Protein product: CASSPTRTAYEQYF.

The genes are TRBV10-1 and TRBJ2-5; D remains ambiguous. This CDR3 has 13 residues. V shed 3 bases and J shed 8 bases, with 13 bases lying between them. Germline loops: CDR1 WNHNN, CDR2 SYGVQD (reference sequence). The CDR3 sequence is CASSERPVGTQYF. CDR3 DNA sequence: TGCGCCAGCAGTGAAAGGCCTGTTGGTACCCAGTACTTC.

V is TRBV10-2 and J is TRBJ2-7; 8 bases match TRBD1. Germline V gives CDR1 WSHSY, CDR2 SAAADI. The length of the CDR3 is 14 residues. The J segment lost 2 bases and the V segment lost 7 bases, leaving 7 bases of the junction unmatched. The CDR3 sequence is CASNGQGGTYEQYF. The CDR3 bases are TGCGCCAGCAATGGACAGGGTGGGACCTACGAGCAGTACTTC.

The genes are TRBV6-1 and TRBJ2-7; TRBD1 matches 9 bases. The germline gives CDR1 MNHNS, CDR2 SASEGT. J lost 0 bases, V lost 4 bases, and 4 bases had no gene match. The CDR3 totals 15 residues. CDR3 sequence: CASSGDRASSYEQYF. CDR3 DNA: TGTGCCAGCAGTGGGGACAGGGCTAGCTCCTACGAGCAGTACTTC.

V and J are TRBV27 and TRBJ1-4, with D maybe TRBD1 (5 bases). CDR3 size: 16 residues. The V and J ends lost 2 bases and 5 bases respectively, with 15 bases between them. The germline V gene has CDR1 MNHEY and CDR2 SMNVEV (reference sequence). CDR3 residues: CASSLVRGVGNEKLFF. CDR3 DNA sequence: TGTGCCAGCAGTTTAGTGAGGGGTGTGGGAAATGAAAAACTGTTTTTT.

This chain joins TRBV28 and TRBJ1-1; TRBD1 is a possible D gene (5 bases). Trimming removed 6 bases at V and 0 bases at J, with 11 bases between. There are 14 residues in the CDR3. The germline gives CDR1 MDHEN, CDR2 SYDVKM. The CDR3 reads CASRPEGLNTEAFF. CDR3 bases: TGTGCCAGCAGGCCCGAGGGGTTGAACACTGAAGCTTTCTTT.

The V gene is TRBV27, the J gene TRBJ2-1; D is uncertain. CDR3 length equals 13 residues. With 3 bases removed from V and 6 bases from J, the gap between germline ends came to 9 bases. Looked up from germline, CDR1 is MNHEY and CDR2 is SMNVEV (reference sequence). CDR3 coding DNA: TGTGCCAGCAGTTTTGATAGTGGCAATGAGCAGTTCTTC. Its protein is CASSFDSGNEQFF.